The clone carrying this T cell receptor (beta chain) occurred once. Its antigen is undetermined. Only in-frame clones appear in the TCRdb table, and some are missing; sequencing was by immunoSEQ multiplex PCR. The table lists tens of thousands of clones, about 89% of them singletons. This entry belongs to a study of OX40 agonist ivuxolimab in advanced cancers. The overall study: Partial responses were achieved by three patients: one hepatocellular carcinoma, two cutaneous melanoma.

Study observations and caveats: CD4+ and CD8+ T cells in blood underwent clonal expansion by week 6 at 0.1 to 3.0 mg/kg.

V was trimmed by 0 bases and J by 2 bases, leaving 13 bases between them. This CDR3 comprises 16 residues. Germline lookup yields CDR1 MNHEY and CDR2 SVGAGI. Sequencing was performed on CD4+ or CD8+ T cells sorted from blood, taken in a trial of the OX40 agonist ivuxolimab. This chain links TRBV6-5 with TRBJ1-2; the D gene is possibly TRBD1 (6 bases). The TCR comes from an adult with an advanced solid tumor such as melanoma, head and neck, liver or kidney cancer. CDR3 protein: CASSYSGGRGNYGYTF. The DNA of the CDR3 is TGTGCCAGCAGTTACTCGGGGGGGCGAGGGAACTATGGCTACACCTTC.